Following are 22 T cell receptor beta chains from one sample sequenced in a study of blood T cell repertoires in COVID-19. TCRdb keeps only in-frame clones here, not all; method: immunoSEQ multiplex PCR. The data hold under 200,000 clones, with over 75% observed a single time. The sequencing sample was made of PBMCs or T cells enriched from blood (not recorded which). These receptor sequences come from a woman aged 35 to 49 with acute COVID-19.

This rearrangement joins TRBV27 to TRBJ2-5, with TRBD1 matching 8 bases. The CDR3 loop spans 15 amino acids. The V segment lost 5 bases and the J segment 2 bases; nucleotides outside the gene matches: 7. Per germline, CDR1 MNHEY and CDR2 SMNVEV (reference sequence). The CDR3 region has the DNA TGTGCCAGCAGTCCTCGGACAGGGAAACAAGAGACCCAGTACTTC. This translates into CASSPRTGKQETQYF.

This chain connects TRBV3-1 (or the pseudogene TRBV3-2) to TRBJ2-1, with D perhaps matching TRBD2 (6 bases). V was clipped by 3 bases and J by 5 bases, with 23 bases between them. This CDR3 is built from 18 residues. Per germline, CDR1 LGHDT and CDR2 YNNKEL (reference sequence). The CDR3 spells CASSHGDGRDPPDNEQFF. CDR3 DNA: TGTGCCAGCAGCCATGGGGACGGGCGGGACCCCCCAGACAATGAGCAGTTCTTC.

CDR3 in DNA: TGTGCCAGCAGCCGGAACACTGAAGCTTTCTTT. Amino acid sequence: CASSRNTEAFF. The rearrangement links TRBV12-3 or TRBV12-4 to TRBJ1-1; the D is unclear. Trimming removed 6 bases from V and 1 base from J, with 3 bases in between. This CDR3 region has 11 residues.

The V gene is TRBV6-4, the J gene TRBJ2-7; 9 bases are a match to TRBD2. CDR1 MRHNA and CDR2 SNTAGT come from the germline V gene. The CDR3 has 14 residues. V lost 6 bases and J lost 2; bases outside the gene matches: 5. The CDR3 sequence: CASSPIAGAYEQYF. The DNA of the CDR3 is TGTGCCAGCAGCCCTATAGCGGGAGCCTACGAGCAGTACTTC.

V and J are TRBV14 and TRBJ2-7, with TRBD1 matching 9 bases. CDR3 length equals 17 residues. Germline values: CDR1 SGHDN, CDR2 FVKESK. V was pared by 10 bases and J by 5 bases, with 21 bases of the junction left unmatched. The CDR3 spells CAIPTGGSGTGRDEQYF. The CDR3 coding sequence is TGTGCCATCCCTACAGGGGGGTCAGGGACAGGGAGAGACGAGCAGTACTTC.

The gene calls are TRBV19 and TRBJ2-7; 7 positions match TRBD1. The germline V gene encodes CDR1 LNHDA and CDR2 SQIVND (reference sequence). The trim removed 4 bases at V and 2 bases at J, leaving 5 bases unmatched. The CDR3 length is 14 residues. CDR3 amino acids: CASSNRTGAYEQYF. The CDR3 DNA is TGTGCCAGTAGTAATCGAACAGGGGCCTACGAGCAGTACTTC.

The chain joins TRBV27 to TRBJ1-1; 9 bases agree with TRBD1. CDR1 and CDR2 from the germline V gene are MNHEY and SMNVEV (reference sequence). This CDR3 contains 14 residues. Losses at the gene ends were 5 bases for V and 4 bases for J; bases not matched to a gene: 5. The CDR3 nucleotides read TGTGCCAGCAGTCGGACAGGGGCGGGCACTGAAGCTTTCTTT. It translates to CASSRTGAGTEAFF.

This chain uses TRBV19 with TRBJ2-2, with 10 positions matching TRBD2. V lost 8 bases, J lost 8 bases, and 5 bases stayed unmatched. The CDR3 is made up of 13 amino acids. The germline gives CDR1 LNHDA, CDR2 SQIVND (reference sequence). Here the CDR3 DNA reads TGTGCCAGTGCTAGCGGGAGAGGGGGGGAGCTGTTTTTT. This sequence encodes CASASGRGGELFF.

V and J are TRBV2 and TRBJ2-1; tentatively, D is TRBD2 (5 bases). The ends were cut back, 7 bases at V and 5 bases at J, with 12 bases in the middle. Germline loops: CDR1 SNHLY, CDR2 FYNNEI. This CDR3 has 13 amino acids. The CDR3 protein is CASKILRDNEQFF. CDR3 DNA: TGTGCCAGCAAGATTCTGAGGGACAATGAGCAGTTCTTC.

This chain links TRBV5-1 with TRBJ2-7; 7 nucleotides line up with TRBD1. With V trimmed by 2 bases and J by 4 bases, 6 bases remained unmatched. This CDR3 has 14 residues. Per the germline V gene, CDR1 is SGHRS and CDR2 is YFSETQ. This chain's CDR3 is CASSFDRASYEQYF. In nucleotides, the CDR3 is TGCGCCAGCAGCTTCGACAGGGCATCGTACGAGCAGTACTTC.

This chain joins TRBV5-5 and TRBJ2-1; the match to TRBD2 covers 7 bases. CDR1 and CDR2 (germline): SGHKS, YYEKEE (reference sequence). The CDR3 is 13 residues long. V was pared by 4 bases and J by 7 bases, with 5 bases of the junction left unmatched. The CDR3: CASSTWGGNEQFF. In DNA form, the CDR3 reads TGTGCCAGCAGCACCTGGGGGGGGAATGAGCAGTTCTTC.

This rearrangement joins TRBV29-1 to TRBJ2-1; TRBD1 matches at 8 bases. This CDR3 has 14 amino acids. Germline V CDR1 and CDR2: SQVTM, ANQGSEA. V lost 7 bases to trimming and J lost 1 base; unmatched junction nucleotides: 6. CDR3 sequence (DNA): TGCAGCGAAGAGACAGGGGTATCCTACAATGAGCAGTTCTTC. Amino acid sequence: CSEETGVSYNEQFF.

In DNA form, the CDR3 reads TGTGCCAGTAGTATTGGGGAGGCGAACACCGGGGAGCTGTTTTTT. The encoded protein is CASSIGEANTGELFF. The genes are TRBV19 and TRBJ2-2, with a possible D match to TRBD2 (6 bases). V shed 3 bases and J shed 0 bases, with 8 bases lying between them. Germline V lookup: CDR1 LNHDA, CDR2 SQIVND (reference sequence). The CDR3 runs 15 residues. The variable domain in full, completed from reference TRBV19 and TRBJ2-2, reads DGGITQSPKYLFRKEGQNVTLSCEQNLNHDAMYWYRQDPGQGLRLIYYSQIVNDFQKGDIAEGYSVSREKKESFPLTVTSAQKNPTAFYLCASSIGEANTGELFFGEGSRLTVL.

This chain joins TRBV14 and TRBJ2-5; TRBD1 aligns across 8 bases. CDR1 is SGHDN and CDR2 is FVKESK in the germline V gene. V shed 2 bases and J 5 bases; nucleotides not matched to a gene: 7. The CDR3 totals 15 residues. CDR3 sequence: CASSQRTGFQETQYF. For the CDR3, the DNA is TGTGCCAGCAGCCAACGGACAGGGTTCCAGGAGACCCAGTACTTC.

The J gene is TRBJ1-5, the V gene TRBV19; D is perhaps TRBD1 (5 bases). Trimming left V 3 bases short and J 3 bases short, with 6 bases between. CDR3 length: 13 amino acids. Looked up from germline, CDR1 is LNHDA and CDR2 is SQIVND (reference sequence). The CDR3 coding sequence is TGTGCCAGTAGTATCAGGGTCAATCAGCCCCAGCATTTT. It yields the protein CASSIRVNQPQHF.

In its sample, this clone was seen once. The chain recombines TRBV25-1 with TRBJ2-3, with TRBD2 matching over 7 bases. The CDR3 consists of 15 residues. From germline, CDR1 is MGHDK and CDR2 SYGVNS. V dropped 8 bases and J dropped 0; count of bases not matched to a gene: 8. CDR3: CASASGTTSTDTQYF. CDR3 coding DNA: TGTGCCAGCGCCTCCGGGACTACCAGCACAGATACGCAGTATTTT.

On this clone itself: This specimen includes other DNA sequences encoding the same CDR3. This chain's CDR3 is CASSIRGRGETQYF. DNA of the CDR3: TGTGCCAGTAGTATCAGAGGTCGGGGAGAGACCCAGTACTTC. The chain carries TRBV19 and TRBJ2-5; D is possibly TRBD2 (5 bases). The CDR3 sequence is 14 residues long. V lost 3 bases and J 4 bases, leaving 12 bases between the germline ends. Germline CDR1 reads LNHDA; CDR2 reads SQIVND (reference sequence).

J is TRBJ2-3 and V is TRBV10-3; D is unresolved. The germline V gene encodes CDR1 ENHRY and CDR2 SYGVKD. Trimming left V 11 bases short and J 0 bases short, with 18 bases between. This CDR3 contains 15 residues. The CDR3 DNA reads TGTGCCTCGCAAACTGTCCACAGTAGCACAGATACGCAGTATTTT. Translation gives CASQTVHSSTDTQYF.

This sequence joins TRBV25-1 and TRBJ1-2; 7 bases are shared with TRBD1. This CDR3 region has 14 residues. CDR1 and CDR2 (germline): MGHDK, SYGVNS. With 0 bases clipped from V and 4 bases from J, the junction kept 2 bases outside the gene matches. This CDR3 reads CASSEYTGVYGYTF. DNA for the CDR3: TGTGCCAGCAGTGAATATACAGGGGTCTATGGCTACACCTTC.

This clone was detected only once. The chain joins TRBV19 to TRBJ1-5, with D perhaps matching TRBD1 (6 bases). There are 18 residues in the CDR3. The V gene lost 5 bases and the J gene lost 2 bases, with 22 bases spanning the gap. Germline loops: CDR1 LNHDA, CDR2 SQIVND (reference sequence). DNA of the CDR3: TGTGCCAGTAGTTACAGTTACCAACAGGGCGCCCGCAATCAGCCCCAGCATTTT. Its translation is CASSYSYQQGARNQPQHF.

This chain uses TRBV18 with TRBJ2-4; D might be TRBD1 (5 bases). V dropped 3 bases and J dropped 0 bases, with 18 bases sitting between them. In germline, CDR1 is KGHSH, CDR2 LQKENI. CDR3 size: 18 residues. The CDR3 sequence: CASSPWQGGGEAKNIQYF. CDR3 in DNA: TGTGCCAGCTCACCTTGGCAGGGTGGCGGAGAAGCCAAAAACATTCAGTACTTC.

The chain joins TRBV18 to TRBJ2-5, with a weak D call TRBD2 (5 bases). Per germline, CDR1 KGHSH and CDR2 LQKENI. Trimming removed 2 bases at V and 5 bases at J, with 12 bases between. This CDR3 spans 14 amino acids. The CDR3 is CASSPGLSSETQYF. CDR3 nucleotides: TGTGCCAGCTCACCAGGACTTTCATCCGAGACCCAGTACTTC.